This T cell receptor beta chain was identified during a study of T cells in Graves' hyperthyroidism and ophthalmopathy. This CDR3 has 15 residues. Unmatched junction bases numbered 6, after V lost 0 bases and J lost 6 bases. Germline V gene lookup returns CDR1 DFQATT and CDR2 SNEGSKA (reference sequence). This clonotype was seen at least ten times. The investigators amplified TCR beta CDR3 regions from RNA transcripts. The HTBI primer set served for first-round RT-PCR of the TCR CDR3. Each CDR3 protein is one row after TCRdb ran MiXCR on the multiplex PCR reads. The sample contains 600,000 or so distinct CDR3 sequences, about 14% of which appear only once.

V gene TRBV20-1 combines with J gene TRBJ2-1; 9 nucleotides agree with TRBD2. The sequenced material came from blood. This receptor was identified in a woman aged 45-60 years with Graves' ophthalmopathy. The chain's CDR3 is CSARDRASGANEQFF. The CDR3 bases are TGCAGTGCTAGAGATCGGGCTAGCGGGGCCAATGAGCAGTTCTTC.